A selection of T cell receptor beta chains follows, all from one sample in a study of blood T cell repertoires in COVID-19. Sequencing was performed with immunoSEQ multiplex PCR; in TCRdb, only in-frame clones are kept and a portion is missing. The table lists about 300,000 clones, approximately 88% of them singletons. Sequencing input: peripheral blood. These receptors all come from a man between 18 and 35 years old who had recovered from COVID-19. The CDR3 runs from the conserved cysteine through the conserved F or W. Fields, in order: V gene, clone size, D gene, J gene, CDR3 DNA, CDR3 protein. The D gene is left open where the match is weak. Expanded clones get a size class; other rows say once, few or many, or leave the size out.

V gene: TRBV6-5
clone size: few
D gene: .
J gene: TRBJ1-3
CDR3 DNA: TGTGCCAGCAGAAACACAGGGAGCTCTGGAAACACCATATATTTT
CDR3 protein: CASRNTGSSGNTIYF

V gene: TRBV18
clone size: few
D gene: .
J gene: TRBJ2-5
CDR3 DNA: TGTGCCAGCTCACCTTGGGACATCCAAGAGACCCAGTACTTC
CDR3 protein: CASSPWDIQETQYF

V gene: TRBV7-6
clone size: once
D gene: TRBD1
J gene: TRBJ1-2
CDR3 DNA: TGTGCCAGCAGTCTCGGACAGGGGGCTAATGGCTACACCTTC
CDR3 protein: CASSLGQGANGYTF

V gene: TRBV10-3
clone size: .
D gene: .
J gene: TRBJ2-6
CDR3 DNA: TGTGCCATCCCGAGGGGGGAAGGGACTATCTCTGGGGCCAACGTCCTGACTTTC
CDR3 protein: CAIPRGEGTISGANVLTF

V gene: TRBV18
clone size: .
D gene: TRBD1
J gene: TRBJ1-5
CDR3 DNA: TGTGCCAGCTCACAGGGGGCTGATCAGCCCCAGCATTTT
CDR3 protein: CASSQGADQPQHF

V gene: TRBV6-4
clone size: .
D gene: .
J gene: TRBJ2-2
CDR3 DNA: TGTGCCAGCAGTGACTCAGGGGGAGAGAACACCGGGGAGCTGTTTTTT
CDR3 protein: CASSDSGGENTGELFF

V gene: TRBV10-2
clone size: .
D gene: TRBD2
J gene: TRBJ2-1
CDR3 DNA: TGCGCCAGCAAGTCTGGGACTAGCGCTTCCTACAATGAGCAGTTCTTC
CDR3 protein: CASKSGTSASYNEQFF

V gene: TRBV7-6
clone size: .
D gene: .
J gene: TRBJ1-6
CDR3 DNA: TGTGCCAGCAGCCAGCGGGAGACACCCCTCCACTTT
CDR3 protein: CASSQRETPLHF

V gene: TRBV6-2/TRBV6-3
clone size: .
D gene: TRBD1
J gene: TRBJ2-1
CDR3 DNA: TGTGCCAGCAGTCAAGGACAGGGGTCCTACAATGAGCAGTTCTTC
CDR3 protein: CASSQGQGSYNEQFF

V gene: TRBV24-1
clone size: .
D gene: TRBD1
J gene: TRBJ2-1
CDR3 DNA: TGTGCCACCAGTGGGAGGACAGGGAGCTCCTACAATGAGCAGTTCTTC
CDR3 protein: CATSGRTGSSYNEQFF

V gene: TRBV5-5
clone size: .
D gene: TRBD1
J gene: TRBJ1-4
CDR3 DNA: TGTGCCAGCAGCATGGGACAGCACAATGAAAAACTGTTTTTT
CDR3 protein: CASSMGQHNEKLFF

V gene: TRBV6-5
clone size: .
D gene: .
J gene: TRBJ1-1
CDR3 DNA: TGTGCCAGCAGTTATTCACTTGGGGGGGGAGACACTGAAGCTTTCTTT
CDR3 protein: CASSYSLGGGDTEAFF

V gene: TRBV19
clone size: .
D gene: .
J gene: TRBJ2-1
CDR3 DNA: TGTGCCAGTAGTGACCCAGGGGGGAGTTCCTACAATGAGCAGTTCTTC
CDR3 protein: CASSDPGGSSYNEQFF

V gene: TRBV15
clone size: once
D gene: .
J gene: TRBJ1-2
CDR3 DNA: TGTGCCACCAGCCTAGATCATGATGGCTACACCTTC
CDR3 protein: CATSLDHDGYTF

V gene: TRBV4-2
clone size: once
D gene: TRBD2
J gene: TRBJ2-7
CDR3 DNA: TGTGCCAGCAGCCAAACGGGGGGGGCCAACTACGAGCAGTACTTC
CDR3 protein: CASSQTGGANYEQYF

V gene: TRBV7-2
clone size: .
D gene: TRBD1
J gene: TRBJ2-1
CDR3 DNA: TGTGCCAGCGAGGGACAGTCCTCCTACAATGAGCAGTTCTTC
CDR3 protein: CASEGQSSYNEQFF

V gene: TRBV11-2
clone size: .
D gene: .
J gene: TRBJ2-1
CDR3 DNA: TGTGCCAGCACTCCCCCTTGGGCCTTCGAGCAGTTCTTC
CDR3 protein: CASTPPWAFEQFF

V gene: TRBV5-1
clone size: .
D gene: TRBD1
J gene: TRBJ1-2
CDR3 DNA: TGCGCCAGCAGCCTTGGGACAGTTACTAAGGAGGGTGGCTACACCTTC
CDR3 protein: CASSLGTVTKEGGYTF

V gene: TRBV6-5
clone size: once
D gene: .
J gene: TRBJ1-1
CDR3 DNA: TGTGCCAGCAGCCCCCTTGGTCCGAGTAAAGCTTTCTTT
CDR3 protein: CASSPLGPSKAFF

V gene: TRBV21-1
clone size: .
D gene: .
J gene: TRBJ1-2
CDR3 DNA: TGTGCCAGCAGCAAAGAAGCATCTTCTAGTCCCTATGGCTACACCTTC
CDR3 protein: CASSKEASSSPYGYTF

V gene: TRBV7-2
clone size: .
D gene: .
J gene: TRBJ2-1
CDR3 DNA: TGTGCCAGCAGCTTCGAAGCGAACGGGGAGCAGTTCTTC
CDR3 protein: CASSFEANGEQFF

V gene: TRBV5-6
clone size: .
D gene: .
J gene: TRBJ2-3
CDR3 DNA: TGTGCCAGCTCCAGGGCCACAGATACGCAGTATTTT
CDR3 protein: CASSRATDTQYF

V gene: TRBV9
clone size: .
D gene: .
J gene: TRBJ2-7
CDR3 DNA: TGTGCCAGCAGCGTAGGGGGGGATCCCAACCCCTACGAGCAGTACTTC
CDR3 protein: CASSVGGDPNPYEQYF

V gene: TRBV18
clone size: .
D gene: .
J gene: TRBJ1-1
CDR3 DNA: TGTGCCAGCTCACCAGGACTCCCTACGGCTTTCTTT
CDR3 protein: CASSPGLPTAFF

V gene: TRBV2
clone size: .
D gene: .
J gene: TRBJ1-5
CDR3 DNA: TGTGCCAGCAGTGTGGAGGGGCCGAGCAATCAGCCCCAGCATTTT
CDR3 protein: CASSVEGPSNQPQHF

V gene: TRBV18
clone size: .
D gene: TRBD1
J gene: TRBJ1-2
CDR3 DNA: TGTGCCAGCTCACCAGGCGACCCTACAGGGGGGTATGGCTACACCTTC
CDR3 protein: CASSPGDPTGGYGYTF

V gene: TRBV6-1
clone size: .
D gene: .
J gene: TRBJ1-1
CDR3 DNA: TGTGCCAGCAGTGGGACAAGGGGAAGTGGGGACACTGAAGCTTTCTTT
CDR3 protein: CASSGTRGSGDTEAFF

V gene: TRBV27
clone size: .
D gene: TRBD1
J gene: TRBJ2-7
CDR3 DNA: TGTGCCAGCAGAGGACAGGGCGTGGAGCAGTACTTC
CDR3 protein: CASRGQGVEQYF

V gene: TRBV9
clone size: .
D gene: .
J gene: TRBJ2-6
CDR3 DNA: TGTGCCAGCAGCGTAGTGAGACAGGAGTACTCTGGGGCCAACGTCCTGACTTTC
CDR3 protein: CASSVVRQEYSGANVLTF

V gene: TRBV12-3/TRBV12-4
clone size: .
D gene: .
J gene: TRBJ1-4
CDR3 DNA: TGTGCCAGCAGTACGCGGCGGGAAAAACTGTTTTTT
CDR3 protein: CASSTRREKLFF

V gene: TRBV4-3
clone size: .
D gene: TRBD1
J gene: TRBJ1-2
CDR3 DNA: TGCGCCAGCAGCCAAGAAGGGACAGGGGTTTATGGCTACACCTTC
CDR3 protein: CASSQEGTGVYGYTF

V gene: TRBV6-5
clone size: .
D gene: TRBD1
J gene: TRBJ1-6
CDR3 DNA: TGTGCCAGCAGTTCGACAGGGAACTATAATTCACCCCTCCACTTT
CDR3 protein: CASSSTGNYNSPLHF

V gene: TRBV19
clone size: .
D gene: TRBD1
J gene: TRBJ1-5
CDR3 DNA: TGTGCCAGTAGTAAGCAGACAGGGATTAGCAATCAGCCCCAGCATTTT
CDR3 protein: CASSKQTGISNQPQHF

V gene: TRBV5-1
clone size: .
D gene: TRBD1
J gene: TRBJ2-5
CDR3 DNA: TGCGCCAGCAGCCCGACAGGGTGGGGCGAGACCCAGTACTTC
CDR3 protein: CASSPTGWGETQYF

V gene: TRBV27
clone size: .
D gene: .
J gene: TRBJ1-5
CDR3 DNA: TGTGCCAGCAGTCCGAACTCGGGGCAGCCCCAGCATTTT
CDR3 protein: CASSPNSGQPQHF

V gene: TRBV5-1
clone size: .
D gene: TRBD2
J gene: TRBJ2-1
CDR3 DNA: TGCGCCAGCAGCTCGCTAGCGGCCATCTACAATGAGCAGTTCTTC
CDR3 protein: CASSSLAAIYNEQFF

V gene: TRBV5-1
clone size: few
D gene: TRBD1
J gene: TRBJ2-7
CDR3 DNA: TGCGCCAGCAGGGGGACAGGTCTATCCTACGAGCAGTACTTC
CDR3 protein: CASRGTGLSYEQYF

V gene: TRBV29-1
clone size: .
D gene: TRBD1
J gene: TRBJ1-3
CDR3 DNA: TGCAGCGTTGCCGGGACAGGGACTAGCTCTGGAAACACCATATATTTT
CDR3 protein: CSVAGTGTSSGNTIYF

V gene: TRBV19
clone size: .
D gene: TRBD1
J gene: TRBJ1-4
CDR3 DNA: TGTGCCAGTAGTCCGACAGGGACTAATGAAAAACTGTTTTTT
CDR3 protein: CASSPTGTNEKLFF

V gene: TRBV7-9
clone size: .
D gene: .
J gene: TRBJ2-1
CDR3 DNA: TGTGCCAGCAGCTCCTCGGGATTTAACCCCTACAATGAGCAGTTCTTC
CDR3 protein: CASSSSGFNPYNEQFF

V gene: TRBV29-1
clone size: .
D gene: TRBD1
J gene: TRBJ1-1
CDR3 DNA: TGCAGCGGAGACAGGGGGGAAGGCGCTGAAGCTTTCTTT
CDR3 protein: CSGDRGEGAEAFF

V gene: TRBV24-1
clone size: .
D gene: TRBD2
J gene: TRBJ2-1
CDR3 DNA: TGTGCCACCAGTGATCCCGCGGCTAGCGGGAGAGAGGGCTCCTACAATGAGCAGTTCTTC
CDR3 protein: CATSDPAASGREGSYNEQFF

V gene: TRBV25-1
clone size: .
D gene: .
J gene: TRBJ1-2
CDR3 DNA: TGTGCCAGCAGTGCCGGGTTGGGTGGCTACACCTTC
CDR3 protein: CASSAGLGGYTF

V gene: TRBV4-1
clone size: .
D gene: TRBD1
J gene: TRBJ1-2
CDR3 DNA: TGCGCCAGCAGGCTTCCCGGGACAGGGGCAAGAAACTATGGCTACACCTTC
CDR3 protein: CASRLPGTGARNYGYTF

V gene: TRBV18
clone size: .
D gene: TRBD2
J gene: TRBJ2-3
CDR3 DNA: TGTGCCAGCTCACCGGGACTACCTACTAGCACAGATACGCAGTATTTT
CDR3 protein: CASSPGLPTSTDTQYF

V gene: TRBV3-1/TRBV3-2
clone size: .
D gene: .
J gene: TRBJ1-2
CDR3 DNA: TGTGCCAGCAGCCAGTCTAACTCCCCTGGCTACACCTTC
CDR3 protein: CASSQSNSPGYTF

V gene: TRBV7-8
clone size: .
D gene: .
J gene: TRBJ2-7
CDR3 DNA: TGTGCCAGCAGCTTATCCGGACAGCTCTACGAGCAGTACTTC
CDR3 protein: CASSLSGQLYEQYF

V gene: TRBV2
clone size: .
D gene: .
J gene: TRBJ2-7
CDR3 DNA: TGTGCCAGCAAAAACACCTACGAGCAGTACTTC
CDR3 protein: CASKNTYEQYF

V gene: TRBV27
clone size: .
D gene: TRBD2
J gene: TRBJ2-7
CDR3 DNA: TGTGCCAGCAGCTTAGCGGGAGGAGCCTACGAGCAGTACTTC
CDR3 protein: CASSLAGGAYEQYF

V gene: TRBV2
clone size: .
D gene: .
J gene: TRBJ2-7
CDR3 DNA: TGTGCCAGCGCCTACTCCTACGAGCAGTACTTC
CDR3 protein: CASAYSYEQYF

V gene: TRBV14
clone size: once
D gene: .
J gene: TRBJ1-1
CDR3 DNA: TGTGCCAGCAGCCAAGATTCGGGGAACACTGAAGCTTTCTTT
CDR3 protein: CASSQDSGNTEAFF

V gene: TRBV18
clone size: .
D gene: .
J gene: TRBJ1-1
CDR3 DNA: TGTGCCAGCTCACCTAGGACAGAAAACACTGAAGCTTTCTTT
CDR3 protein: CASSPRTENTEAFF

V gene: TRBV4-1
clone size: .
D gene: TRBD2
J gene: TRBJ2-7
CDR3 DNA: TGCGCCAGCAGCCACCTAGCGGGGTCCTACGAGCAGTACTTC
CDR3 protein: CASSHLAGSYEQYF

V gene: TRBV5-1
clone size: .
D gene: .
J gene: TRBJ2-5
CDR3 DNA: TGCGCCAGCAGCCAAGGGGGCCAAGAGACCCAGTACTTC
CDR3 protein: CASSQGGQETQYF

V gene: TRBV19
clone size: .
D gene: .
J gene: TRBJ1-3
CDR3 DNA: TGTGCCAGTAGGATCCGTGTCGGGTCTGGAAACACCATATATTTT
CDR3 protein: CASRIRVGSGNTIYF